The next 3 T cell receptor beta chains were all read from a single sample in a study of T cell changes during pregnancy in multiple sclerosis. Assay: immunoSEQ multiplex PCR; the TCRdb copy retains only in-frame clones and omits some. Among roughly 60,000 clones listed, roughly 92% were seen once. This material consisted of peripheral blood, taken in the second trimester of pregnancy. The receptor set was obtained from a female donor with multiple sclerosis, enrolled in a pregnancy study.

V is TRBV10-3 and J is TRBJ2-7, with a possible D match to TRBD2 (6 bases). Germline loops: CDR1 ENHRY, CDR2 SYGVKD. Trimming took 4 bases from V and 4 from J, leaving 14 bases between them. CDR3 length equals 14 residues. As DNA, the CDR3 is TGTGCCATCAGTGCATGGACTACCAGATACGAGCAGTACTTC. Translating it yields CAISAWTTRYEQYF.

The gene calls are TRBV4-3 and TRBJ1-4, with a tentative D call TRBD1 (5 bases). CDR1 is LGHNA and CDR2 is YSLEER in the germline V gene. The CDR3 runs to 16 residues. Trimming stripped 1 base from V and 8 bases from J, with 17 bases between. The CDR3: CASSQVHPGKEEKLFF. For the CDR3, the DNA is TGCGCCAGCAGCCAAGTTCATCCAGGGAAGGAAGAAAAACTGTTTTTT.

V gene TRBV7-9 combines with J gene TRBJ1-5, with 8 bases identical to TRBD1. Germline CDR1 reads SEHNR; CDR2 reads FQNEAQ (reference sequence). Trimming cost V 1 base and J 4 bases; bases outside gene matches: 6. This CDR3 has 16 amino acids. The CDR3 nucleotides are TGTGCCAGCAGCTTAGGAGGCGACAGGGGTAATCAGCCCCAGCATTTT. As protein: CASSLGGDRGNQPQHF. The full variable domain, rest sourced from reference TRBV7-9 and TRBJ1-5, is DTGVSQNPRHKITKRGQNVTFRCDPISEHNRLYWYRQTLGQGPEFLTYFQNEAQLEKSRLLSDRFSAERPKGSFSTLEIQRTEQGDSAMYLCASSLGGDRGNQPQHFGDGTRLSIL.